What follows are 5 T cell receptor beta chains derived from one specimen sequenced in a study of CD8 T cells in ankylosing spondylitis (dated by TCRdb to about 2017). Receptor amplification or capture employed 5' RACE. Sequencing took place on an Illumina HiSeq 2500. TCRdb handled the public reads itself, with Q25 trimming in fastp and clone calling in MiXCR, and kept productive beta chains. Each entry merges the rows of one CDR3 protein and shows their most common DNA and genes. Counted in this sample were under 300,000 distinct CDR3 sequences; roughly 8.6% of them appeared once. Jointly, the top ten make up over 6.5% of the sample. Sequenced input: blood, either unsorted or a sorted T cell fraction (not recorded which). The receptors originated from a male donor with ankylosing spondylitis or in good health (not recorded which).

This chain's CDR3 is CSARWTGEGTQYF. DNA for the CDR3: TGCAGTGCTAGATGGACAGGGGAGGGTACGCAGTATTTT. V usage is TRBV20-1 and J usage is TRBJ2-3, with 9 bases identical to TRBD1. The CDR3 extends over 13 amino acids. The V segment lost 2 bases and the J segment 8 bases; nucleotides outside the gene matches: 5. CDR1 and CDR2 from the germline V gene are DFQATT and SNEGSKA (reference sequence).

The V call is TRBV20-1, the J call TRBJ1-1, with D unresolved. Deletions cut 0 bases from V and 1 base from J, with 9 bases between. This CDR3 is built from 14 residues. The germline V gene has CDR1 DFQATT and CDR2 SNEGSKA (reference sequence). The CDR3 reads CSARDGSSNTEAFF. The DNA for the CDR3 is TGCAGTGCTAGAGATGGCTCATCGAACACTGAAGCTTTCTTT.

This clonotype was recorded many times. The chain uses TRBV15 and TRBJ2-1; 9 bases match TRBD2. Germline V gene data show CDR1 as LNHNV and CDR2 as YYDKDF (reference sequence). The CDR3 length is 14 residues. With 3 bases clipped from V and 14 bases from J, the junction kept 11 bases outside the gene matches. The CDR3, as DNA: TGTGCCACCAGCAGTTTACGTAGCGGGAGATTTAAGTTCTTC. It codes for CATSSLRSGRFKFF.

This clonotype was recorded many times. The rearrangement links TRBV5-1 to TRBJ1-1; weak D call: TRBD1 (5 bases). V lost 4 bases and J lost 7, with 14 bases in between. CDR1 is SGHRS and CDR2 is YFSETQ in the germline V gene. CDR3 length: 13 residues. The CDR3 protein is CASSPGDGSEAFF. The DNA for the CDR3 is TGCGCCAGCAGCCCCGGGGACGGCAGTGAAGCTTTCTTT.

This clonotype was seen repeatedly, ten times or more. This chain links TRBV7-9 with TRBJ2-1, with unresolved D. Germline CDR1 and CDR2: SEHNR and FQNEAQ (reference sequence). The CDR3 is 12 amino acids. Trimming shortened V by 5 bases and J by 8 bases, and 10 bases separated the two germline ends. The CDR3 spells CASSPPYDEQFF. CDR3 in DNA: TGTGCCAGCAGCCCCCCTTATGATGAGCAGTTCTTC.